This T cell receptor (beta chain) was found in a study of shared clonotypes between healthy human individuals (dated by TCRdb to the early 2020s). Broadly, across the study: The cohort included three men and a couple of women between 18 and 49 years of age. The study deeply sequenced blood TCR repertoires of 5 or 6 healthy adults to estimate repertoire size and the extent of clonotype sharing between individuals. Libraries were prepared and TCR repertoires were sequenced by different laboratories using diverse techniques, in order to increase sequencing depth and limit assay-specific biases. Per donor, three plates each were used for CD4 naive and CD4 memory, two for CD8 naive, and one for CD8 memory. Per donor, leukapheresis produced somewhere between about 0.94 and 9.5 billion PBMCs.

Its CDR3 holds 16 amino acids, cysteine through phenylalanine. The entry retains the CDR3 DNA only, 48 bases that are in frame from base 1. CDR1 and CDR2 were assigned from the germline V gene (reference sequence) as MNHEY and SMNVEV. Trimming removed 8 bases from V and 8 bases from J, leaving 25 bases between the germline ends. With regard to this clone: Its antigen specificity is not known. Per-nucleotide qualities are absent, and no much larger clonotype sits a single base away.

The donors were healthy, HIV-negative adults who had no recently reported acute infections or vaccinations. Every donor was a Caucasian adult residing in Nashville, Tennessee, USA. CD4+ T cells were enriched through magnetic negative selection, after which naive cells were positively selected on CD45RA and the remaining negative fraction served as the memory subset. Blood was collected by leukapheresis, and PBMCs were isolated by Ficoll-Histopaque density gradient centrifugation and then cryopreserved in liquid nitrogen vapor phase. Purity and quantity of every magnetically sorted T cell population were checked by analytical flow cytometry. Genomic DNA was isolated from each sorted fraction and quantified by UV absorbance on a Nanodrop 2000c. TCR CDR3 regions were amplified from genomic DNA by multiplex PCR using the deep immunoSEQ assay. For each cell subset, the extracted genomic DNA was distributed evenly across all wells of several immunoSEQ 96-well plates, and each plate served as one replicate. For sorted subsets, about 0.2 ug genomic DNA, equal to about 30,000 T cell genomes, was loaded into each replicate PCR. Purified libraries were measured with a Qubit 3.0 fluorometer, size-checked on a Bioanalyzer 2100, and measured again with the KAPA Library Quantification kit. Every immunoSEQ 96-well plate was sequenced on a separate single-read 150-cycle Illumina NextSeq 550 flow cell. Regarding the original processing steps: Because only junctional sequences without quality scores were contained in the immunoSEQ output, filtering matching that applied to full-length reads could not be performed. Sequences were annotated with PyIR, a Python wrapper for IgBLAST v1.9, and V/J genes and CDR3 were assigned using IMGT germline references. Reads were filtered out if the reads had weak V/J assignments (E-value above 1e-6), no CDR3, stop codons, out-of-frame junctions, or ambiguous translated residues. V3J clonotypes were defined as sequences sharing the same inferred V gene, J gene, and CDR3 amino acid sequence. Percentage overlap between repertoires was computed as shared unique clonotypes divided by the size of the smaller repertoire. RTK rarefaction, the Chao1 estimator, and Recon v2.1 estimates of unobserved clonotypes were used to assess repertoire richness. Generation probabilities for all TCRbeta clonotypes obtained by the gDNA method from a few donors were computed using OLGA. TCRdb holds this immuneACCESS table with in-frame rearrangements only. Some clones are missing; in checked studies, unresolved V genes explain under half, and the rest has no known cause. Clonal size and the V and J genes are those of that table, whereas D and trimming came from the DNA. The sample profile shows 2 million to 2.5 million clones; just over 90% of them were found once. The top ten constitute 0.35% to 0.45% of the sample.

What the research found in general, with its limitations: Rarefaction of sorted-subset datasets indicated incomplete sequencing despite the large sequencing depth. Sampling was restricted to blood, and TCR repertoires in tissue are likely to differ from TCR repertoires in blood. Around 5.4% of naive CD4, roughly 3.6% of naive CD8, approximately 2.2% of memory CD4, and about 0.4% of memory CD8 clonotypes were shared across a few donors. Compared with non-shared clonotypes, the clonotypes found in all four sorted-subset donors had higher generation probabilities. Based on pairwise subsampling, the degree of clonotype sharing among donors was expected to be affected by sequencing depth. Naive subsets generally had larger estimated clonotype richness than memory subsets. Because the study included only a small number of donors, the genetic and exposure-history diversity represented was limited.

The receptor was derived from a man aged 18 to 30 in good health. Some clones in this sample may be carry-over from other donors' samples. The chain uses TRBV27 and TRBJ2-1, with the D gene uncertain. Specimen: naive CD4+ T cells from PBMCs. The sample's cell subset or site label is to be understood as: CD45RA+ positively selected. CDR3 reads: CASSNPRPGRPYEQFF. Here is the DNA: TGTGCCAGCTCTAATCCCCGCCCAGGCAGGCCTTATGAGCAGTTCTTC.